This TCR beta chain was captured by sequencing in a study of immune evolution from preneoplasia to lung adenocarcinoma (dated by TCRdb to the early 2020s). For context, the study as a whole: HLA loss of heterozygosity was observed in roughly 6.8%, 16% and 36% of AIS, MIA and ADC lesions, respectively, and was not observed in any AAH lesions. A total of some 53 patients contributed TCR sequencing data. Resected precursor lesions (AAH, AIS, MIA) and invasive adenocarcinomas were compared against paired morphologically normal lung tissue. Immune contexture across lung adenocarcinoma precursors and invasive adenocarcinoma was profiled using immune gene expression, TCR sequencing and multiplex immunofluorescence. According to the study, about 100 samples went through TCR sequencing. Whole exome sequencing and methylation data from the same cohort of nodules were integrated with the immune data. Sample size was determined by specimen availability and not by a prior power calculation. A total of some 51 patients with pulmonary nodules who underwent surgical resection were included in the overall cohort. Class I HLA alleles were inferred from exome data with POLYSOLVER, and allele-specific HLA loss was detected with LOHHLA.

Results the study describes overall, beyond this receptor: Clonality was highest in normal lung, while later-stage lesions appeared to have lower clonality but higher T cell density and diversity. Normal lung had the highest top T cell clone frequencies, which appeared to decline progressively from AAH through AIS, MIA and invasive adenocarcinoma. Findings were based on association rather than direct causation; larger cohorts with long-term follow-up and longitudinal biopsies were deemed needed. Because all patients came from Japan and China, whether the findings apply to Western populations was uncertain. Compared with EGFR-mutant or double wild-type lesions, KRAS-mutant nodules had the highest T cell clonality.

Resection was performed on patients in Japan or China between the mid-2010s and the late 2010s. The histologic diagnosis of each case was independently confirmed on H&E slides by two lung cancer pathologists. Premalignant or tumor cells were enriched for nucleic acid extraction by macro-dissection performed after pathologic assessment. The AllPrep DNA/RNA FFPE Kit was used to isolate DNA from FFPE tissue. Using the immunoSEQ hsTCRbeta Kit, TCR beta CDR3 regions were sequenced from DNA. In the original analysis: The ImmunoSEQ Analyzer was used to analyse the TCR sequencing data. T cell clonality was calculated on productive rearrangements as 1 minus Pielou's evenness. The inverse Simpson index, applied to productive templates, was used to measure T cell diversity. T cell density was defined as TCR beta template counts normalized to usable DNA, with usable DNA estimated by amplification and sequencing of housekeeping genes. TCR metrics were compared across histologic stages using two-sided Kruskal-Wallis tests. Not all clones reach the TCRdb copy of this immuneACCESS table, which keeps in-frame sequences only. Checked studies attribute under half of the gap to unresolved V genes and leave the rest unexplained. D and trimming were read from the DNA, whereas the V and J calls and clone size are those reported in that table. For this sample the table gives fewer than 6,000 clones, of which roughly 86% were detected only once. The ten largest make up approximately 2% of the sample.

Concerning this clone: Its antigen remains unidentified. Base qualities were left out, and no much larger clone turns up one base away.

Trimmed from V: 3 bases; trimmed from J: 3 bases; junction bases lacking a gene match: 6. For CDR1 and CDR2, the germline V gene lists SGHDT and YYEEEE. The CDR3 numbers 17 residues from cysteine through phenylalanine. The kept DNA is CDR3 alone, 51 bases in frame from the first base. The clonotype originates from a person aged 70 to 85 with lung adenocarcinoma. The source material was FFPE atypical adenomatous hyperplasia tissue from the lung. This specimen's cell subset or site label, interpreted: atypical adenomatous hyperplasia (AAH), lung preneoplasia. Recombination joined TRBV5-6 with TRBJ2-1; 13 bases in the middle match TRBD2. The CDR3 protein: CASSSTTSGGIYNEQFF. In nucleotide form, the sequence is TGTGCCAGCAGCTCCACGACTAGCGGGGGGATCTACAATGAGCAGTTCTTC.